This TCR beta chain is from a study of identical twins. A universal primer site was added by template switching, and unique molecular identifiers were carried by the cDNA. TCRdb reprocessed the 5' RACE reads with MiXCR, giving one entry per CDR3 protein. The table shows a few hundred thousand distinct CDR3 sequences, with approximately 10% occurring only once. The sample holds many counts of this clonotype. The antigen is not known. The study's findings and limits: Excess low generation probability was seen in twin-shared out-of-frame alpha sequences.

Source material: naive T cells sorted from blood. The sequence was collected from a woman in her 50s in good health.

CDR3: CASSFPSGAGETQYF. The DNA of the CDR3 is TGTGCCAGCAGTTTTCCTAGCGGCGCGGGAGAGACCCAGTACTTC. The V and J genes are TRBV12-3 or TRBV12-4 and TRBJ2-5, with 7 positions matching TRBD2. The CDR3 sequence is 15 residues long. J was trimmed by 4 bases and V by 3 bases; bases with no gene match: 8.